The following is a T cell receptor beta chain sequence with its context. From germline, CDR1 is MNHEY and CDR2 SMNVEV (reference sequence). Germline trimming cut 3 bases from V and 13 bases from J; bases unmatched to any gene: 11. This CDR3 has 14 residues. TCRdb keeps only in-frame clones here, not all; method: immunoSEQ multiplex PCR. Here the sample spans 20,000 or so clones, more than 80% being singletons. This specimen belongs to a study of OX40 agonist ivuxolimab in advanced cancers. Whole-study context: Each patient was given ivuxolimab into a vein every 2 weeks, at 0.01 to 10 mg/kg.

Peripheral blood came from all dose cohorts at three timepoints. Here the sequenced sample was CD4+ or CD8+ T cells sorted from blood, taken in a trial of the OX40 agonist ivuxolimab. The chain uses TRBV27 and TRBJ1-2, with 10 bases fitting TRBD1. The sequence was collected from an adult with an advanced solid tumor such as melanoma, head and neck, liver or kidney cancer. The CDR3 reads CASSFLTGGPGFTF. The CDR3 coding sequence is TGTGCCAGCAGTTTCCTGACAGGGGGCCCGGGTTTCACCTTC.